Described below is a single TCR beta chain sequence and its context. What it recognizes is unknown. CDR1 and CDR2 (germline): LGHDT, YNNKEL (reference sequence). V shed 4 bases and J 2 bases; nucleotides not matched to a gene: 10. This CDR3 is 17 amino acids long. Generated by immunoSEQ multiplex PCR, the TCRdb table keeps only in-frame clones and is missing some. This table holds approximately 12,000 clones, about three quarters found once. ViraFEST assay sequencing came after antigen-specific CD4+ T cells were expanded with viral peptide pools. Isolating CD4+ T cells followed 9 to 11 days of culture. Participants were vaccinated with two doses of either the BNT162b2 or mRNA-1273 vaccine. The data belong to a study of vaccination effects on CD4 cells after COVID-19.

The specimen was CD4+ T cells from PBMCs cultured with SARS-CoV-2 spike peptides, collected after COVID-19 vaccination. The TCR was taken from a human donor who received a COVID-19 vaccine. The chain combines TRBV3-1 (or the pseudogene TRBV3-2) with TRBJ1-2; 10 nucleotides match TRBD1. In DNA, the CDR3 is TGTGCCAGCAGCCTAAGGGTGGGGACAGGGGCAAACTATGGCTACACCTTC. Translating it yields CASSLRVGTGANYGYTF.